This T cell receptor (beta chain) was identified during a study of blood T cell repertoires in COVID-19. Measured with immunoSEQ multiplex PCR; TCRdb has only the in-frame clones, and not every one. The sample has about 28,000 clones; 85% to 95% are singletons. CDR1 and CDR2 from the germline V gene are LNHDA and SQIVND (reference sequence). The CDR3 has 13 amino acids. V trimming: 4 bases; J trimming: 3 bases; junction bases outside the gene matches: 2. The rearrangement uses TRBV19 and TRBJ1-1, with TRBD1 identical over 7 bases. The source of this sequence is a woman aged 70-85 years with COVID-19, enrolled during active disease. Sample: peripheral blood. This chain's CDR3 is CASSTTGDTEAFF. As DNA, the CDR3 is TGTGCCAGTAGTACTACAGGGGACACTGAAGCTTTCTTT.